This T cell receptor (beta chain) was obtained from a study of shared clonotypes between healthy human individuals. Study outcomes and limitations: Depth was large, yet rarefaction showed that sorted-subset sequencing was incomplete.

A word on this clone: Its antigen is not known.

On sorted subsets, replicate PCRs used approximately 190 ng DNA, or 31,000 or so T cell genomes. This table comes from immunoSEQ multiplex PCR, and its TCRdb copy is limited to in-frame clones, with some not included. The repertoire holds over 1.4 million clones, with around 97% as singletons. There are 16 residues in the CDR3. Trimming pared 0 bases from V and 6 bases from J, leaving 13 bases between. Germline V lookup: CDR1 SGHRS, CDR2 YFSETQ. This clonotype was sampled from a man aged 30 to 39 in good health. The chain uses TRBV5-1 and TRBJ1-6, with D perhaps matching TRBD1 (5 bases). The sequenced material came from naive CD4+ T cells sorted from blood. Subset specified: CD45RA+ positively selected. CDR3 loop: CASSLEGQWSNSPLHF. The CDR3 bases are TGCGCCAGCAGCTTGGAAGGACAATGGTCTAATTCACCCCTCCACTTT.